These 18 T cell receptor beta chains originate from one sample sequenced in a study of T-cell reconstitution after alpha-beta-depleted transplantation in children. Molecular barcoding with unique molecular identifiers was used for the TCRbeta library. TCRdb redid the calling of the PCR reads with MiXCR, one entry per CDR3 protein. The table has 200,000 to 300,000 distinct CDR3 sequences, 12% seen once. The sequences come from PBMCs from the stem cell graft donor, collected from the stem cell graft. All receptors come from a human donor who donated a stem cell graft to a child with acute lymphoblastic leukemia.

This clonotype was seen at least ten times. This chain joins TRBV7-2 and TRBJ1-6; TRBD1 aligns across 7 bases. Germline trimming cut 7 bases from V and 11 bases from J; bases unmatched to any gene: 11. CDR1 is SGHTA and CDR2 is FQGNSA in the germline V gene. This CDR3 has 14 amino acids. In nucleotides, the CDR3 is TGTGCCAGCAACATGGGGCAGGGGGTCCCACCCCTCCACTTT. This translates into CASNMGQGVPPLHF.

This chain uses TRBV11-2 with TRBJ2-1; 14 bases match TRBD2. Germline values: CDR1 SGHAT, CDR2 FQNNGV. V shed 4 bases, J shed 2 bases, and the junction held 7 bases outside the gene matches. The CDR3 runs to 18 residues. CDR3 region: CASSSPTSGRETYNEQFF. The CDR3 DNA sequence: TGTGCCAGCAGCTCCCCGACTAGCGGGAGGGAAACCTACAATGAGCAGTTCTTC.

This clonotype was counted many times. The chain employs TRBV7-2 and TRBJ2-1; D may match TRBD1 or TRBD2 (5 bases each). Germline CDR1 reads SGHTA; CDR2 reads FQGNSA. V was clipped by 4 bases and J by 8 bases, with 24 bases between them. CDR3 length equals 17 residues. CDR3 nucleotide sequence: TGTGCCAGCAGCTCCCTCATTCACGGGTCATTGGGGGATGAGCAGTTCTTC. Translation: CASSSLIHGSLGDEQFF.

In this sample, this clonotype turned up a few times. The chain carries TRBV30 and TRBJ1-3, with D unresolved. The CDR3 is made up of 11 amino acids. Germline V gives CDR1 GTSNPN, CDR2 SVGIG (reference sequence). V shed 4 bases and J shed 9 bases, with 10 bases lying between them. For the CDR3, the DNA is TGTGCCTGGAAGGTTAAATCCACCATATATTTT. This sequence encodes CAWKVKSTIYF.

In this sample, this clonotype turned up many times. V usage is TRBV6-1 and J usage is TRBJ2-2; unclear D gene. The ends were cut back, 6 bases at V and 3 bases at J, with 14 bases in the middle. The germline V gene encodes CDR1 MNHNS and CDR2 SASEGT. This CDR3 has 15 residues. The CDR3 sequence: CASSPLPNDTGELFF. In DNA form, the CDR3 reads TGTGCCAGCAGCCCTCTGCCGAATGACACCGGGGAGCTGTTTTTT.

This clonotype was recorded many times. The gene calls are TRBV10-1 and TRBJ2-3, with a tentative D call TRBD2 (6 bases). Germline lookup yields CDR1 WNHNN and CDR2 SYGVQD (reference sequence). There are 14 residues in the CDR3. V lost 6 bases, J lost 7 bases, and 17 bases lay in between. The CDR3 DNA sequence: TGCGCCAGCAGCCCCTCTCGGGGGATCAATACGCAGTATTTT. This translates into CASSPSRGINTQYF.

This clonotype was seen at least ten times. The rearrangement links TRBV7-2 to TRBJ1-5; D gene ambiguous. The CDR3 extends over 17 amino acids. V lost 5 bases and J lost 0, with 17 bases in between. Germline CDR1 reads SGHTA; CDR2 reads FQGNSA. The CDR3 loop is CASSPLGSGNSNQPQHF. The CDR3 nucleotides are TGTGCCAGCAGCCCCCTGGGGTCCGGGAATAGCAATCAGCCCCAGCATTTT. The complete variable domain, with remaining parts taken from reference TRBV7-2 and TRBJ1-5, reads GAGVSQSPSNKVTEKGKDVELRCDPISGHTALYWYRQSLGQGLEFLIYFQGNSAPDKSGLPSDRFSAERTGGSVSTLTIQRTQQEDSAVYLCASSPLGSGNSNQPQHFGDGTRLSIL.

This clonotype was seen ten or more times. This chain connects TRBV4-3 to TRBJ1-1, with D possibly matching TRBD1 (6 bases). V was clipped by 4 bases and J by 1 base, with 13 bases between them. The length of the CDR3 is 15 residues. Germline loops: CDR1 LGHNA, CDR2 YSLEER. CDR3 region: CASSPISGANTEAFF. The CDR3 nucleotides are TGCGCCAGCAGCCCTATCTCAGGGGCGAACACTGAAGCTTTCTTT.

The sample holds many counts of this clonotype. CDR3 loop: CAIRTEGPLYNEQFF. As DNA, the CDR3 is TGTGCCATCAGGACGGAGGGCCCTCTCTACAATGAGCAGTTCTTC. The chain has TRBV10-3 and TRBJ2-1; D might be TRBD2 (6 bases). CDR3 length: 15 residues. Trimming cost V 6 bases and J 3 bases, with 15 bases left between them. Per germline, CDR1 ENHRY and CDR2 SYGVKD.

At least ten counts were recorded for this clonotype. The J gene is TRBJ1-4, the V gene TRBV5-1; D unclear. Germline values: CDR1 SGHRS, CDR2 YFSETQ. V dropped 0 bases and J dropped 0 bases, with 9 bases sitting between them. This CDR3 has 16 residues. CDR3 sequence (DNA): TGCGCCAGCAGCTTGGCCCAGCGGGCAACTAATGAAAAACTGTTTTTT. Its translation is CASSLAQRATNEKLFF.

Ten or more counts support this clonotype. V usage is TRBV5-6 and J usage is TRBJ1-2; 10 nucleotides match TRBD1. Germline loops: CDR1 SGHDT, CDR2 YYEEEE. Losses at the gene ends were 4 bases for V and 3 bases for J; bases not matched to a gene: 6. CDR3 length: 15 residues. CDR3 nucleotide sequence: TGTGCCAGCAGCCCCGGGACAGGGGCCCACTATGGCTACACCTTC. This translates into CASSPGTGAHYGYTF.

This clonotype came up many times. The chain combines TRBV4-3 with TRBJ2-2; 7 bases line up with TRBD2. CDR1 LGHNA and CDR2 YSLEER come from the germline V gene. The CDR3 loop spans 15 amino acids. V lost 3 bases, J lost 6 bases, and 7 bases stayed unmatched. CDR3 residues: CASSQRTRSAGELFF. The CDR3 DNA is TGCGCCAGCAGCCAGAGGACTAGAAGCGCCGGGGAGCTGTTTTTT.

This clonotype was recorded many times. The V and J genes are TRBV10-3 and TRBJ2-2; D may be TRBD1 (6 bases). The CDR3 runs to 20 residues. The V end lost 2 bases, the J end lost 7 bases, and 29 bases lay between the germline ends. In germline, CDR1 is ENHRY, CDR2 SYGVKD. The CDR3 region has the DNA TGTGCCATCAGTGAGAGGGGGATCCTCGAACCAGGCTCCCGCGACGGGGAGCTGTTTTTT. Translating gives CAISERGILEPGSRDGELFF.

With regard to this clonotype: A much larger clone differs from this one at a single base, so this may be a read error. Written as DNA, the CDR3 is TGCGCCAGCAGCTTTGGACAGGATCGCTCCTACGAGCAGTACTTC. It specifies CASSFGQDRSYEQYF. The V and J genes are TRBV5-1 and TRBJ2-7, with 7 bases lining up with TRBD1. Trimming removed 2 bases from V and 0 bases from J; junction bases left unmatched: 5. CDR3 length equals 15 residues. Germline V gives CDR1 SGHRS, CDR2 YFSETQ.

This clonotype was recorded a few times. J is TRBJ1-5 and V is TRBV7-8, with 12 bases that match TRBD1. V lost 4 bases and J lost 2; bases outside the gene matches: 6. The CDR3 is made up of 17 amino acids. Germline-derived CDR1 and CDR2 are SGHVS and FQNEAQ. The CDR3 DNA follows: TGTGCCAGCAGCTCGATCGGGACAGGGGGCGGCAATCAGCCCCAGCATTTT. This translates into CASSSIGTGGGNQPQHF. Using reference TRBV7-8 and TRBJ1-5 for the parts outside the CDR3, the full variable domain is GAGVSQSPRYKVAKRGQDVALRCDPISGHVSLFWYQQALGQGPEFLTYFQNEAQLDKSGLPSDRFFAERPEGSVSTLKIQRTQQEDSAVYLCASSSIGTGGGNQPQHFGDGTRLSIL.

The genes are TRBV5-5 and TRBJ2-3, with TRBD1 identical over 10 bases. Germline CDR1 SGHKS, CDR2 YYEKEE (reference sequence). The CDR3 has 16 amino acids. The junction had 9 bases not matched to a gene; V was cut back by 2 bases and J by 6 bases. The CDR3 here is CASSFGDRGRVDTQYF. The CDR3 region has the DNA TGTGCCAGCAGCTTTGGGGACAGGGGCCGCGTGGATACGCAGTATTTT.

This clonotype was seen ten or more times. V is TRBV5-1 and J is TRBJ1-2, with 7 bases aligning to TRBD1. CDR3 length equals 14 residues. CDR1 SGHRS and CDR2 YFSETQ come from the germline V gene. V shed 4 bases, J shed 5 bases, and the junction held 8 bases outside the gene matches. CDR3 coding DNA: TGCGCCAGCAGCCCGGGACAGCCTACATATGGCTACACCTTC. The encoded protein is CASSPGQPTYGYTF.

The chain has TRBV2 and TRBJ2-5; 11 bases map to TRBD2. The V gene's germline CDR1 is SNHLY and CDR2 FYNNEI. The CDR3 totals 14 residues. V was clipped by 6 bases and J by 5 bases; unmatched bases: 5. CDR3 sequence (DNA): TGTGCCAGCAGAATTAGCGGGAGGGCGGAGACCCAGTACTTC. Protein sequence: CASRISGRAETQYF. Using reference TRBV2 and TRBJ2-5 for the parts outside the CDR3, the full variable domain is EPEVTQTPSHQVTQMGQEVILRCVPISNHLYFYWYRQILGQKVEFLVSFYNNEISEKSEIFDDQFSVERPDGSNFTLKIRSTKLEDSAMYFCASRISGRAETQYFGPGTRLLVL.